This T cell receptor (beta chain) was documented in a study of blood T cell repertoires in COVID-19. Study-level information: Italy, Spain and the United States were the sources of the convalescent and acute COVID-19 samples. The analysed material was cDNA or gDNA that came from T cells, B-cell-depleted T cells, or PBMCs.

As originally analysed: Amplification from reference gene primers served as the basis for estimated nucleated cell counts. Clones were sequenced by immunoSEQ multiplex PCR, and TCRdb holds only the in-frame ones, with some missing. D and trimming come from the DNA, and the V and J calls and clone size come from that table. The sample carries about 55,000 clones, 88% recorded once. This CDR3 comprises 19 residues. With V trimmed by 0 bases and J by 1 base, 13 bases remained unmatched. Germline assignment: CDR1 SGDLS and CDR2 YYNGEE. This sequence was found in a man in his sixties with active COVID-19. The rearrangement links TRBV9 to TRBJ1-2; TRBD1 agrees at 9 bases. The sample taken for sequencing was peripheral blood. CDR3 bases: TGTGCCAGCAGCGTAGACGTAGTCGGGACAGGGATTTTTAACTATGGCTACACCTTC. Residues: CASSVDVVGTGIFNYGYTF.